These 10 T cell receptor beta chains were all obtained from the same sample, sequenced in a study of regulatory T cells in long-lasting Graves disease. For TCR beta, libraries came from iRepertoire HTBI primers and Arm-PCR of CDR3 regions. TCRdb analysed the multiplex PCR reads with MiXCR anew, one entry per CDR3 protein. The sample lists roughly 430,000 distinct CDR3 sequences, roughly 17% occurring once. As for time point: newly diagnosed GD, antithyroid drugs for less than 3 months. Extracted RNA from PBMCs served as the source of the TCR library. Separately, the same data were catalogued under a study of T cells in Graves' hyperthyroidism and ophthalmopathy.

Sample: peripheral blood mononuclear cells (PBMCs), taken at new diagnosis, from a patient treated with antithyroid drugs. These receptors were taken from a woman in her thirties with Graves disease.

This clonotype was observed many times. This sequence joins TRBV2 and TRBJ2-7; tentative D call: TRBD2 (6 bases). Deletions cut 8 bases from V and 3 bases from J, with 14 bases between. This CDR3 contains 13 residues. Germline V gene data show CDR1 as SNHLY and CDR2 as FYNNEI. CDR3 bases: TGTGCCAGCCGGAACGGGCGGGGCTACGAGCAGTACTTC. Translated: CASRNGRGYEQYF.

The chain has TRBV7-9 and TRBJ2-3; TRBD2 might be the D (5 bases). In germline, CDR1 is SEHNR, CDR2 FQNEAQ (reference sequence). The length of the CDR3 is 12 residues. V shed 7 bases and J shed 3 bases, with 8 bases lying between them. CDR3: CASKWETDTQYF. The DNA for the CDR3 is TGTGCCAGCAAGTGGGAGACAGATACGCAGTATTTT.

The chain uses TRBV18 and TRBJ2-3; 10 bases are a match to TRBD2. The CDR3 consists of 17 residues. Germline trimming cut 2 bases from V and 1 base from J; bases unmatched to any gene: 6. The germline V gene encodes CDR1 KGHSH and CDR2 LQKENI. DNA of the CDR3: TGTGCCAGCTCACCATCTAGCGGGAGAAGGGGCACAGATACGCAGTATTTT. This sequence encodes CASSPSSGRRGTDTQYF.

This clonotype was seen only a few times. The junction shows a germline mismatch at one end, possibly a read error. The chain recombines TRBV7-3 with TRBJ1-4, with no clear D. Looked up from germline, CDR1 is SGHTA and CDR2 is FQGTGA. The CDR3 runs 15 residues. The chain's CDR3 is CASSLIDTRNEELFF. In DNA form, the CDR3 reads TGTGCCAGCAGCTTAATTGATACTAGGAATGAAGAACTGTTTTTT.

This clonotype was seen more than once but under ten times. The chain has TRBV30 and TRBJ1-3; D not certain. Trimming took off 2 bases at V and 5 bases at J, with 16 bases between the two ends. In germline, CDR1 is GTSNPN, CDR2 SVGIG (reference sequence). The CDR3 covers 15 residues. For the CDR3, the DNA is TGTGCCTGGAGTACGGACTCCGGGTGGAGAAACACCATATATTTT. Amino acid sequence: CAWSTDSGWRNTIYF.

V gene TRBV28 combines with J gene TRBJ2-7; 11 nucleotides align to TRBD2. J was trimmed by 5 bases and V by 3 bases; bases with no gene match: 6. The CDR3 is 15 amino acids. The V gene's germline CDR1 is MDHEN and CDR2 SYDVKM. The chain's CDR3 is CASSFFSGRADEQYF. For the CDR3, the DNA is TGTGCCAGCAGTTTTTTTAGCGGGAGGGCCGACGAGCAGTACTTC. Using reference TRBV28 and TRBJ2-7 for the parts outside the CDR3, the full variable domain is DVKVTQSSRYLVKRTGEKVFLECVQDMDHENMFWYRQDPGLGLRLIYFSYDVKMKEKGDIPEGYSVSREKKERFSLILESASTNQTSMYLCASSFFSGRADEQYFGPGTRLTVT.

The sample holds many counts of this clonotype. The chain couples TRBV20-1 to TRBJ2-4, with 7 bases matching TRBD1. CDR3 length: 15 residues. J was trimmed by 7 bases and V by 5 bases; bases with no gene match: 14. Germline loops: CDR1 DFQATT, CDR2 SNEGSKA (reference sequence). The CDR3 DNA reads TGCAGTGCTGCACGGGACAGCCTCCCTCGGAACATTCAGTACTTC. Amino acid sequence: CSAARDSLPRNIQYF.

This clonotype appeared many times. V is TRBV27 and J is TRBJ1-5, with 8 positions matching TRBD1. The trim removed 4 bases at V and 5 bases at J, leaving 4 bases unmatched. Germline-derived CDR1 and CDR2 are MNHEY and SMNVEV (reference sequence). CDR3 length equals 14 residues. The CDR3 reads CASSSYRGDQPQHF. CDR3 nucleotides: TGTGCCAGCAGTTCTTACAGGGGGGATCAGCCCCAGCATTTT.

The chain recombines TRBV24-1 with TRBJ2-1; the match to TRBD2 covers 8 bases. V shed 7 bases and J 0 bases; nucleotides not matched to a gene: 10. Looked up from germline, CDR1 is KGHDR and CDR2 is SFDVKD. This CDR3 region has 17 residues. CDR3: CATSEPGGRSSYNEQFF. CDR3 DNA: TGTGCCACCAGCGAACCGGGAGGGAGGAGCTCCTACAATGAGCAGTTCTTC.

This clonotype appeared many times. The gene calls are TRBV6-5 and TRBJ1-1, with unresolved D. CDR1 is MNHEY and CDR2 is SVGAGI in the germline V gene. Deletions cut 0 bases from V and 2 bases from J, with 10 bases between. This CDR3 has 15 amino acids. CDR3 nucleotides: TGTGCCAGCAGTTACTCGAGGACTAGAAACACTGAAGCTTTCTTT. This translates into CASSYSRTRNTEAFF.